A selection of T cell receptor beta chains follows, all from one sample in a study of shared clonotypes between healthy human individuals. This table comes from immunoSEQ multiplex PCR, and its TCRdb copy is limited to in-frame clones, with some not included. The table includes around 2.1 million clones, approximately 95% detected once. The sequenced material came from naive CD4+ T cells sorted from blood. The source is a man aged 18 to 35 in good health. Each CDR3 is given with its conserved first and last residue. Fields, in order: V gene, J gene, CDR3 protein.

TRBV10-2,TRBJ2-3,CASRRKAGASTDTQYF
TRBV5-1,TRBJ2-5,CASSPQGIQETQYF
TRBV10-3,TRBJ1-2,CAVGPRDYGYTF
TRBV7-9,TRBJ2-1,CASSFSGRDNEQFF
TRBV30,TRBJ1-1,CAWGTGTITEAFF
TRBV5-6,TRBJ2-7,CASSPGTSGIYEQYF
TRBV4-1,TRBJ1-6,CASSFQGQGKGPLHF
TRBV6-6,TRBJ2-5,CAIKERVQETQYF
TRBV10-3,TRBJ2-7,CAISESAGFDEQYF
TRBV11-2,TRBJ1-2,CASSLTDGYGYTF
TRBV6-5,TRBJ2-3,CASRVQGLTDTQYF
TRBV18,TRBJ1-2,CASSDREGNYGYTF
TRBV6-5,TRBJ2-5,CASSRRGLQGGTQYF
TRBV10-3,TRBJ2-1,CAISPSTSGSYNEQFF
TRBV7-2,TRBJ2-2,CASSSVGGELFF
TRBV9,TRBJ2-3,CASSVIGLAGGLGTTDTQYF
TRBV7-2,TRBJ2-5,CASSLGAGRATETQYF
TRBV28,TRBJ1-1,CASSSRTGANTEAFF
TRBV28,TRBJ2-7,CASSFLGLAGGPISYEQYF
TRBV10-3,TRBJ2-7,CAISESGRNEQYF
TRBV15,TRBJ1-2,CATSREREIYGYTF
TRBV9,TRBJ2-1,CASRPPGLDSYNEQFF
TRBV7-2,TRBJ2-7,CASSTPQGAGEQYF
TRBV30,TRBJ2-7,CAWSAPPNTGFTYF
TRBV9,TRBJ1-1,CASSVNERANTEAFF
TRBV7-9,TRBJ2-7,CASSSRGVNDEQYF
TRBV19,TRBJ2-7,CASSNRLGQYF
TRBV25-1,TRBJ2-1,CASSDAGGYNEQFF
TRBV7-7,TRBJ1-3,CASSSPEVSSSGNTIYF
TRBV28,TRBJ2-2,CASSLFYSRAAGELFF
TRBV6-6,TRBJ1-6,CASNPSGSPLHF
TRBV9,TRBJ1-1,CASSPPGQTTEAFF
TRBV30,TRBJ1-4,CAWSVLPGNYEKLFF
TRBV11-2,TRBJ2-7,CASSLDATSGSWEQYF
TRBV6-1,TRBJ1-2,CASSDRGDYGYTF
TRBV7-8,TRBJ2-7,CASRITLGEQYF
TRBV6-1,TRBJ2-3,CASSRQGAADTQYF
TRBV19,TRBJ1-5,CASSIRGYRVNQPQHF
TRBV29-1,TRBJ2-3,CSSQSADTQYF
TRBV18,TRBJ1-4,CASSPPGQANEKLFF
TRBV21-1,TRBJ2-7,CASSKMFLRFLAWEQYF
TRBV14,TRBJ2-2,CASSQEVAGLTGELFF
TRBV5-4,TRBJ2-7,CASSLPGLEAYEQYF
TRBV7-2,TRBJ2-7,CASSLVGASYEQYF
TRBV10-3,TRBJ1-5,CAISDSGGNQPQHF
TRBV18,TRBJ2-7,CASSPGQTIGNEQYF
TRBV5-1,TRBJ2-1,CASNPRAGGGDNEQFF
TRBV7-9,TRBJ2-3,CASSRTSGSDTQYF
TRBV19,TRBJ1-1,CASSVEGRGDTEAFF
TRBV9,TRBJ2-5,CASSVDEGETQYF